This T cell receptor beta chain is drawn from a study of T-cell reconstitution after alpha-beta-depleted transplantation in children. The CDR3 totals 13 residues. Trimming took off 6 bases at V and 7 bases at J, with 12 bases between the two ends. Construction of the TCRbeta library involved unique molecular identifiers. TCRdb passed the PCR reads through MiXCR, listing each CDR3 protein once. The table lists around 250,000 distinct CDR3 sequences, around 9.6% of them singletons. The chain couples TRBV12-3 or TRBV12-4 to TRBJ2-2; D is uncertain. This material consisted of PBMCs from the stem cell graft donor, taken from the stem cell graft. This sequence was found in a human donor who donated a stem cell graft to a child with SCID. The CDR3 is CASRRSVRGELFF. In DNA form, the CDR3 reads TGTGCCAGCAGGCGGTCGGTACGCGGGGAGCTGTTTTTT.